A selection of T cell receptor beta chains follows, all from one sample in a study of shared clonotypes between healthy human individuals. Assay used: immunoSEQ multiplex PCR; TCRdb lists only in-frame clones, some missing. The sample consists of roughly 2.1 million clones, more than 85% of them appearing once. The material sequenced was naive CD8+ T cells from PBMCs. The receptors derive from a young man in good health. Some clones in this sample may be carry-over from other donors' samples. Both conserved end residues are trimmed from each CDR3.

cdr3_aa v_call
ASSVRQGEQY TRBV6-5
ASSLGGFTEAF TRBV27
ASSLAAGISYEQY TRBV7-8
ASGGSIIGASSYGYT TRBV5-4
ASSQVADRGLYGELF TRBV4-2
ASRRTVPPEAF TRBV6-5
ASSFGTGAGYT TRBV5-8
ASSTAYNEQF TRBV9
SVEGGDVGTEAF TRBV29-1
ASSHLTPGYEQY TRBV5-1
ASSSERGVGGELF TRBV7-8
ASSDGTENTEAF TRBV4-3
ASSPHRDRADIQY TRBV9
ASSQGTGRGETQY TRBV4-3